This T cell receptor (beta chain) was recorded in a study of T cell responses to AZD1222 COVID-19 vaccine. Analysis merged second doses at about 4 or about 12 weeks. Notes on this clone: Its antigen is currently unknown.

Per the germline V gene, CDR1 is MNHEY and CDR2 is SVGEGT. This CDR3 spans 17 amino acids. The germline V and J ends were trimmed by 1 base and 4 bases, with 19 bases remaining between them. Data came from immunoSEQ multiplex PCR; TCRdb stores just in-frame clones and leaves some out. Of fewer than 130,000 clones listed, about 90% are singletons. Overall study results and limits: Repertoires were sampled only after the peak T cell response. A mostly white British donor set with more females was recruited, and clonal diversity was possibly underestimated.

The gene calls are TRBV6-2 or TRBV6-3 and TRBJ1-1, with a weak D call TRBD1 (5 bases). This specimen consisted of peripheral blood, obtained 28 days after the second AZD1222 dose. This TCR derives from an adult who received the AZD1222 COVID-19 vaccine. CDR3 coding DNA: TGTGCCAGCAGTTACTACCCCAGGGACTTGACGAGCACTGAAGCTTTCTTT. Amino acid sequence: CASSYYPRDLTSTEAFF.